This T cell receptor beta chain was profiled in a study of blood T cell repertoires in COVID-19. Whole-study context: Sites across the United States, Italy and Spain contributed samples from acute and convalescent COVID-19. T cells, B-cell-depleted T cells, or PBMCs supplied cDNA or gDNA.

Authors' processing steps: Amplification with reference gene primers provided the estimates of nucleated cell counts. Method: immunoSEQ multiplex PCR; TCRdb's copy keeps in-frame clones and lacks some. D and trimming come from the DNA, and the V and J calls and clone size come from that table. This sample has about 100,000 clones, with 75% to 90% found just once. V trimming: 1 base; J trimming: 3 bases; junction bases outside the gene matches: 7. Germline V CDR1 and CDR2: MGHRA, YSYEKL. The CDR3 has 17 amino acids. This chain joins TRBV4-1 and TRBJ2-2; 8 bases fit TRBD2. The receptor was isolated from a man older than 75 with acute or convalescent COVID-19. Sample: peripheral blood. The CDR3: CASSQARGGSDTGELFF. The CDR3 DNA follows: TGCGCCAGCAGCCAAGCCCGGGGGGGGTCGGACACCGGGGAGCTGTTTTTT.